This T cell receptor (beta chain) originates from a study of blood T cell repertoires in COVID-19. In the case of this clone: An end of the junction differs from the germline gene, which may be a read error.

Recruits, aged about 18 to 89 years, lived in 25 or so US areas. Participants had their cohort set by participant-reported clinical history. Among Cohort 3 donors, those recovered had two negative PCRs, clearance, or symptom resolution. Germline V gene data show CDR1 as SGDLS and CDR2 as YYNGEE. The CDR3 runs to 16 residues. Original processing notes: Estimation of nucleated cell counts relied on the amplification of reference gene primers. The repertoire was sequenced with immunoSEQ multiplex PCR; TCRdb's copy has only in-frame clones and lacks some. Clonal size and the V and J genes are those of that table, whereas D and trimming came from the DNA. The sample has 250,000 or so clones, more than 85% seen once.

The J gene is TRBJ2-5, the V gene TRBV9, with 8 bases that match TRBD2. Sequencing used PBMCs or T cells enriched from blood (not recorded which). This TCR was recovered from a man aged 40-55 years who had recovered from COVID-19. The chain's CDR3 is CARSSRGGVFAETQYF. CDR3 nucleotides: TGTGCCCGCAGCTCCCGGGGGGGGGTATTCGCGGAGACCCAGTACTTC. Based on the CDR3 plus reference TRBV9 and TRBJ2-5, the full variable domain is DSGVTQTPKHLITATGQRVTLRCSPRSGDLSVYWYQQSLDQGLQFLIQYYNGEERAKGNILERFSAQQFPDLHSELNLSSLELGDSALYFCARSSRGGVFAETQYFGPGTRLLVL.